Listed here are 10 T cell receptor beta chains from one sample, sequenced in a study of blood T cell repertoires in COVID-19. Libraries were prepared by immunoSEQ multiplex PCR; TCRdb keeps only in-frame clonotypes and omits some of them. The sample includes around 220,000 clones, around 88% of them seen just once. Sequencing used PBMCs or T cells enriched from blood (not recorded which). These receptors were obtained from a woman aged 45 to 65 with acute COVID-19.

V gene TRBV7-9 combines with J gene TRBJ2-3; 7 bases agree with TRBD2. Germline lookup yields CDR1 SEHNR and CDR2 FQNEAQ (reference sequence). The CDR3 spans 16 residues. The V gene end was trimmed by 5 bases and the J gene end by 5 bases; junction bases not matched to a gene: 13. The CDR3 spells CASSPPGGSFVDTQYF. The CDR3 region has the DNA TGTGCCAGCAGCCCACCAGGCGGGAGTTTCGTAGATACGCAGTATTTT.

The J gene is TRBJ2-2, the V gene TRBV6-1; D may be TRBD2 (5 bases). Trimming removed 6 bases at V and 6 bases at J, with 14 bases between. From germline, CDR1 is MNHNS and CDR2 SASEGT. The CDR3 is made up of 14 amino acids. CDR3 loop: CASSKAGRAGELFF. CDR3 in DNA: TGTGCCAGCAGCAAGGCGGGTCGGGCCGGGGAGCTGTTTTTT.

CDR3 in amino acids: CASSRTGTQSYEQYF. For the CDR3, the DNA is TGTGCCAGCAGCCGCACCGGGACTCAGTCCTACGAGCAGTACTTC. The gene calls are TRBV6-6 and TRBJ2-7; possible D gene TRBD2, 6 bases. The germline CDR1 and CDR2 sequences are MNHNY and SVGAGI (reference sequence). V was shortened by 6 bases and J by 1 base, with 16 bases between the two germline ends. This CDR3 region has 15 residues.

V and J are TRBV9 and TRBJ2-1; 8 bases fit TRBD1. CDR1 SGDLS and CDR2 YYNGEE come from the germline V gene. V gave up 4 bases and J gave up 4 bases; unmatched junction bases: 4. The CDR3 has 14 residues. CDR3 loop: CASSSGQAYNEQFF. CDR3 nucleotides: TGTGCCAGCAGCTCGGGACAGGCATACAATGAGCAGTTCTTC.

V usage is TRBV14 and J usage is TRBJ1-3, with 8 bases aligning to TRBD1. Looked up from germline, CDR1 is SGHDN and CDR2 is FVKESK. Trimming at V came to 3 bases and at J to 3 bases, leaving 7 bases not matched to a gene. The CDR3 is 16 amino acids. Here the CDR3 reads CASSHRGLRLGNTIYF. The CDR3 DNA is TGTGCCAGCAGCCACAGGGGGCTTAGGCTTGGAAACACCATATATTTT. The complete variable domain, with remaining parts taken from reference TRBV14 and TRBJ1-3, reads EAGVTQFPSHSVIEKGQTVTLRCDPISGHDNLYWYRRVMGKEIKFLLHFVKESKQDESGMPNNRFLAERTGGTYSTLKVQPAELEDSGVYFCASSHRGLRLGNTIYFGEGSWLTVV.

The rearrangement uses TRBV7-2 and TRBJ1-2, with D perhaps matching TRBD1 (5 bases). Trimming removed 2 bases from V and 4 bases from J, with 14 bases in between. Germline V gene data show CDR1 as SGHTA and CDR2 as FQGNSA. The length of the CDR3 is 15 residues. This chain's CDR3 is CASSLLGGISYGYTF. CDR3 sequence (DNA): TGTGCCAGCAGCTTATTGGGGGGTATAAGCTATGGCTACACCTTC.

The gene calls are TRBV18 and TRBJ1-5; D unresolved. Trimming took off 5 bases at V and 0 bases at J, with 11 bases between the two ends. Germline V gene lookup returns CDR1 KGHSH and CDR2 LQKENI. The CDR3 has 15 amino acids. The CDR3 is CASSAGGPSNQPQHF. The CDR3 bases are TGTGCCAGCTCAGCCGGAGGGCCTAGCAATCAGCCCCAGCATTTT. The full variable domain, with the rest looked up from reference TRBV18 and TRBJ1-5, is NAGVMQNPRHLVRRRGQEARLRCSPMKGHSHVYWYRQLPEEGLKFMVYLQKENIIDESGMPKERFSAEFPKEGPSILRIQQVVRGDSAAYFCASSAGGPSNQPQHFGDGTRLSIL.

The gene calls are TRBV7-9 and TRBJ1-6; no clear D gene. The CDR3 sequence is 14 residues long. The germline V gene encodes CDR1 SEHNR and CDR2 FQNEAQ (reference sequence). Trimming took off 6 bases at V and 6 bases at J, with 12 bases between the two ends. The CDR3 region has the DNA TGTGCCAGCAGACCGGGATTCGCTAATTCACCCCTCCACTTT. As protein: CASRPGFANSPLHF. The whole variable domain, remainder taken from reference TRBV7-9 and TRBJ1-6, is DTGVSQNPRHKITKRGQNVTFRCDPISEHNRLYWYRQTLGQGPEFLTYFQNEAQLEKSRLLSDRFSAERPKGSFSTLEIQRTEQGDSAMYLCASRPGFANSPLHFGNGTRLTVT.

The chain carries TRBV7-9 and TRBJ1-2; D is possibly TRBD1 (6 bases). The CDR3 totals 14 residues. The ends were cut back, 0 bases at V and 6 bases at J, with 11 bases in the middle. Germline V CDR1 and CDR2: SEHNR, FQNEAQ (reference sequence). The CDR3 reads CASSLAFKGDGYTF. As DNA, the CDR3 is TGTGCCAGCAGCTTAGCGTTCAAGGGGGATGGCTACACCTTC.

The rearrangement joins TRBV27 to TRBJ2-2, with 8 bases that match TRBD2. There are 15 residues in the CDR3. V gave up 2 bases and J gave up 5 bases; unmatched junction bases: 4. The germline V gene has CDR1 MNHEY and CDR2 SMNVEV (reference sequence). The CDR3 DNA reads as TGTGCCAGCAGTTTAGGGTCGGGAGGGACCGGGGAGCTGTTTTTT. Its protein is CASSLGSGGTGELFF.